Listed here is a single T cell receptor beta chain. The sample originates from a study of T cells after posttransplantation cyclophosphamide. Treatment was busulfan-fludarabine conditioning, a marrow graft, and cyclophosphamide on days +3 and +4. Some clones are missing from TCRdb's copy, which holds only in-frame ones; the method was immunoSEQ multiplex PCR. The sample records more than 9,000 clones, 86% being singletons. The CDR3 loop spans 17 amino acids. V was pared by 8 bases and J by 0 bases, with 17 bases between. Germline-derived CDR1 and CDR2 are MRHNA and SNTAGT. V is TRBV6-4 and J is TRBJ2-6; possibly TRBD2 for D (5 bases). This receptor was obtained from a male patient in his thirties who received an allogeneic stem cell transplant from a related donor, was CMV-positive, and had acute GVHD only. Some T cells may arise from the graft donor. This specimen was CD4+ T cells sorted from PBMCs, taken after allogeneic stem cell transplant with posttransplant cyclophosphamide. The CDR3 DNA reads TGTGCCAGCCCAACCCTTGGACGGGACTCTGGGGCCAACGTCCTGACTTTC. It codes for CASPTLGRDSGANVLTF.